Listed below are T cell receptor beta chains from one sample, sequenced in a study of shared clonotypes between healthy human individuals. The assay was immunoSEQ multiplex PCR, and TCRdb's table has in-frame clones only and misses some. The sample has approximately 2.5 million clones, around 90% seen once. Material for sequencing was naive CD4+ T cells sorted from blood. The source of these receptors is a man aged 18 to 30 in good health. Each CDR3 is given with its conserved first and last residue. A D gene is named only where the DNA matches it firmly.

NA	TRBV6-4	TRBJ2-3	CASSDSGSSDTQYF	TGTGCCAGCAGTGACTCAGGGTCCTCAGATACGCAGTATTTT
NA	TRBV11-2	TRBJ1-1	CASSLHLNTEAFF	TGTGCCAGCAGCTTACATTTGAACACTGAAGCTTTCTTT
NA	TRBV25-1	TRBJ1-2	CASSAAVGERSGYTF	TGTGCCAGCAGTGCCGCCGTGGGGGAGAGGTCTGGCTACACCTTC
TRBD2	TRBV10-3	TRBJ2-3	CAISESREAGLTDTQYF	TGTGCCATCAGTGAGTCAAGGGAAGCGGGGCTCACAGATACGCAGTATTTT
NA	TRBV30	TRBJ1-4	CAWSLGSGFATNEKLFF	TGTGCCTGGAGCCTCGGATCAGGATTTGCAACTAATGAAAAACTGTTTTTT
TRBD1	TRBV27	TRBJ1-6	CASSSWTGGSKSPLHF	TGTGCCAGCAGTTCATGGACAGGGGGGAGTAAGTCACCCCTCCACTTT
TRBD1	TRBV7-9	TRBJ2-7	CASSPGQYDRGTYEQYF	TGTGCCAGCAGCCCAGGTCAATATGACAGGGGGACCTACGAGCAGTACTTC
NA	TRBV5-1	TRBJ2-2	CASSLDRSLLVGELFF	TGCGCCAGCAGCTTGGACAGGAGCCTCCTAGTCGGGGAGCTGTTTTTT
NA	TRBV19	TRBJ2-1	CASTRALTPNEQFF	TGTGCCAGTACCCGGGCCCTAACCCCCAATGAGCAGTTCTTC
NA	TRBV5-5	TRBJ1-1	CASSLYWGADTEAFF	TGTGCCAGCAGCTTATATTGGGGGGCCGACACTGAAGCTTTCTTT
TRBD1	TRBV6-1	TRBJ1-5	CASRGQGGNQPQHF	TGTGCTAGCAGAGGACAGGGCGGCAATCAGCCCCAGCATTTT
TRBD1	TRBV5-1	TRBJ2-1	CASSIRQGSNEQFF	TGCGCCAGCAGCATCCGACAGGGGAGCAATGAGCAGTTCTTC
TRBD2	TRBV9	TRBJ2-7	CASSVLAGGYEQYF	TGTGCCAGCAGCGTACTAGCGGGAGGGTACGAGCAGTACTTC
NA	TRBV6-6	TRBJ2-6	CASSQRTGSGANVLTF	TGTGCCAGCAGCCAGAGAACAGGGTCTGGGGCCAACGTCCTGACTTTC
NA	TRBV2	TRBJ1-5	CASSPDRPSKQPQHF	TGTGCCAGCAGCCCCGACAGGCCGTCGAAACAGCCCCAGCATTTT